The rows below give T cell receptor beta chains drawn from one sample of a study of T cells in Graves' hyperthyroidism and ophthalmopathy. TCRdb recomputed calls from the multiplex PCR reads with MiXCR, one row per CDR3 protein. Of some 740,000 distinct CDR3 sequences in the sample, 14% were seen once. Source material: blood. These receptors were collected from a woman under 30 with Graves' hyperthyroidism. Both conserved end residues are part of each CDR3. A D gene is named only where the DNA matches it firmly. Rows give clone size only sometimes, using once, few, many, or a class for an expanded clone.

TRBD1	many	TRBV2	TRBJ2-5	CASSYRDSQEETQYF	TGTGCCAGCAGTTACCGGGACAGTCAAGAGGAGACCCAGTACTTC
-	few	TRBV27	TRBJ1-6	CASRFQSGAYNSPLHF	TGTGCCAGCAGATTCCAAAGTGGGGCGTATAATTCACCCCTCCACTTT
-	few	TRBV24-1	TRBJ2-2	CATSDSTRLGNTGELFF	TGTGCCACCAGTGACTCGACACGCTTGGGGAACACCGGGGAGCTGTTTTTT
-	few	TRBV27	TRBJ2-7	CASRGNLGPRYEQYF	TGTGCCAGCAGGGGGAACTTAGGCCCTCGGTACGAGCAGTACTTC
-	many	TRBV7-9	TRBJ2-1	CASSSGLLNEQFF	TGTGCCAGCAGCTCGGGACTTCTCAATGAGCAGTTCTTC
-	many	TRBV20-1	TRBJ2-1	CSAKRWLRNEQFF	TGCAGTGCTAAACGCTGGCTAAGGAATGAGCAGTTCTTC
-	few	TRBV2	TRBJ1-2	CASSEWARTDYGYTF	TGTGCCAGCAGTGAATGGGCTCGAACGGACTATGGCTACACCTTC
TRBD2	many	TRBV13	TRBJ2-7	CASSSQTSGSSYEQYF	TGTGCCAGCAGCTCTCAGACTAGCGGGAGTTCCTACGAGCAGTACTTC
TRBD1	-	TRBV25-1	TRBJ2-3	CASSGIRGLSTDTQYF	TGTGCCAGCAGTGGTATCAGGGGGTTGAGCACAGATACGCAGTATTTT
-	-	TRBV30	TRBJ1-6	CAWKSQDRSNSPLHF	TGTGCCTGGAAGTCTCAGGACAGAAGTAATTCACCCCTCCACTTT
-	many	TRBV28	TRBJ2-7	CASTPASSEGIYEQYF	TGTGCCAGCACCCCCGCCTCTAGCGAAGGGATCTACGAGCAGTACTTC
-	many	TRBV11-2	TRBJ2-1	CASSLVGASSYNEQFF	TGTGCCAGCAGCTTAGTCGGGGCCAGCTCCTACAATGAGCAGTTCTTC
TRBD1	many	TRBV12-3/TRBV12-4	TRBJ1-1	CASSPPGQGNTEAFF	TGTGCCAGCAGTCCCCCGGGACAGGGGAACACTGAAGCTTTCTTT
TRBD1	few	TRBV19	TRBJ1-5	CASSLLSGQGNQPQHF	TGTGCCAGTAGTCTCCTCTCGGGACAGGGGAATCAGCCCCAGCATTTT
TRBD2	few	TRBV29-1	TRBJ2-7	CSGASGPYEQYF	TGCAGCGGGGCTAGCGGTCCCTACGAGCAGTACTTC
TRBD2	few	TRBV4-2	TRBJ2-3	CASSQDGTSGTDTQYF	TGTGCCAGCAGCCAAGATGGGACTAGCGGGACAGATACGCAGTATTTT
-	many	TRBV6-2/TRBV6-3	TRBJ2-7	CASSYSLVDHSSYEQYF	TGTGCCAGCAGTTACTCGTTAGTGGACCACAGCTCCTACGAGCAGTACTTC
TRBD2	-	TRBV20-1	TRBJ2-5	CSARTSGKRETQYF	TGCAGTGCGAGGACTAGCGGGAAGCGAGAGACCCAGTACTTC
-	many	TRBV11-2	TRBJ2-7	CANPYLTVARSYYEQYF	TGTGCCAACCCCTATCTAACGGTGGCTAGATCGTACTACGAGCAGTACTTC
TRBD1	many	TRBV27	TRBJ1-5	CASLCCTGGHGQPQHF	TGTGCCAGCTTGTGTTGTACAGGGGGGCATGGTCAGCCCCAGCATTTT
TRBD1	many	TRBV6-2/TRBV6-3	TRBJ1-1	CASSYDVWGQGTESLNTEAFF	TGTGCCAGCAGTTACGATGTGTGGGGACAGGGTACGGAAAGTCTGAACACTGAAGCTTTCTTT
-	-	TRBV28	TRBJ1-5	CASSTPSNQPQHF	TGTGCCAGCAGTACCCCAAGCAATCAGCCCCAGCATTTT
TRBD1	-	TRBV19	TRBJ2-7	CASSKTGTGRSYEQYF	TGTGCCAGTAGTAAAACCGGGACAGGGAGATCCTACGAGCAGTACTTC
TRBD1	many	TRBV6-6	TRBJ2-1	CASSYNRGFEQFF	TGTGCCAGCAGTTACAACAGGGGTTTTGAGCAGTTCTTC
-	many	TRBV3-1	TRBJ2-5	CASSQSDGRETQYF	TGTGCCAGCAGCCAAAGCGACGGTCGAGAGACCCAGTACTTC
-	few	TRBV9	TRBJ2-3	CASSVEGGPDTQYF	TGTGCCAGCAGCGTAGAAGGGGGTCCAGATACGCAGTATTTT
-	few	TRBV15	TRBJ1-5	CATSLTRGSNQPQHF	TGTGCCACCAGCTTAACTCGAGGGAGCAATCAGCCCCAGCATTTT
-	-	TRBV4-3	TRBJ1-2	CASSQDGLPTDYGYTF	TGCGCCAGCAGCCAAGATGGGTTGCCAACCGATTATGGCTACACCTTC
-	few	TRBV27	TRBJ2-7	CASSRTSRYEQYF	TGTGCCAGCTCCCGGACAAGTAGGTACGAGCAGTACTTC
-	-	TRBV11-3	TRBJ1-1	CASSPRLAWNTEAFF	TGTGCCAGCAGCCCCAGGTTGGCGTGGAACACTGAAGCTTTCTTT
-	many	TRBV18	TRBJ2-5	CASSPSFVQYF	TGTGCCAGCTCACCAAGTTTTGTCCAGTACTTC
-	many	TRBV12-3/TRBV12-4	TRBJ2-7	CASKSEALSYEQYF	TGTGCCAGCAAGAGCGAGGCTCTCTCCTACGAGCAGTACTTC
-	few	TRBV30	TRBJ2-1	CAWNQLTGYNEQFF	TGTGCCTGGAACCAACTAACAGGTTACAATGAGCAGTTCTTC
-	-	TRBV20-1	TRBJ2-2	CSARGASKGRNTGELFF	TGCAGTGCTAGAGGTGCCAGTAAGGGGAGGAACACCGGGGAGCTGTTTTTT
TRBD2	many	TRBV18	TRBJ2-3	CASSLRGLAGDTQYF	TGTGCCAGCTCACTGCGCGGACTAGCGGGAGATACGCAGTATTTT
-	few	TRBV6-1	TRBJ2-7	CASSEAGLGYEQYF	TGTGCCAGCAGTGAAGCAGGGCTAGGATACGAGCAGTACTTC
-	few	TRBV28	TRBJ2-7	CASLLEGGYEQYF	TGTGCCAGCCTGCTTGAAGGGGGCTACGAGCAGTACTTC
TRBD2	many	TRBV6-2/TRBV6-3	TRBJ2-2	CASSYDERERKNTGELFF	TGTGCCAGCAGTTACGATGAGCGGGAGCGGAAGAACACCGGGGAGCTGTTTTTT
-	many	TRBV28	TRBJ1-5	CASSFSSNQPQHF	TGTGCCAGCAGTTTTAGCAGCAATCAGCCCCAGCATTTT
TRBD2	few	TRBV14	TRBJ2-3	CASSHFLAADTQYF	TGTGCCAGCAGCCATTTCCTAGCGGCAGATACGCAGTATTTT
TRBD1	-	TRBV13	TRBJ1-3	CASSFQGAAGNTIYF	TGTGCCAGCAGCTTTCAGGGGGCGGCTGGAAACACCATATATTTT
-	-	TRBV7-3	TRBJ2-1	CASSPDRLNEQFF	TGTGCCAGCAGCCCCGACAGGCTCAATGAGCAGTTCTTC
TRBD1	many	TRBV15	TRBJ1-5	CATSPRTGTSNQPQHF	TGTGCCACCAGCCCCAGGACAGGGACGAGCAATCAGCCCCAGCATTTT
TRBD1	many	TRBV15	TRBJ1-5	CATSSTGTDQPQHF	TGTGCCACCAGCAGTACAGGGACAGATCAGCCCCAGCATTTT
-	-	TRBV9	TRBJ2-7	CASSGSGEQYF	TGTGCCAGCAGCGGGTCGGGCGAGCAGTACTTC
TRBD2	-	TRBV7-9	TRBJ2-1	CASSDISGSPYNEQFF	TGTGCCAGCAGTGATATAAGCGGGAGTCCTTACAATGAGCAGTTCTTC
TRBD1	-	TRBV5-5	TRBJ1-1	CASSHYRGVGTEAFF	TGTGCCAGCAGCCATTACAGGGGCGTAGGTACTGAAGCTTTCTTT
-	many	TRBV27	TRBJ1-5	CASRRTGSNQPQHF	TGTGCCAGCCGTAGGACGGGTAGCAATCAGCCCCAGCATTTT
-	many	TRBV13	TRBJ2-1	CASRPSGTGGRNEQFF	TGTGCCAGCAGGCCCTCCGGCACCGGTGGCCGCAATGAGCAGTTCTTC
TRBD1	-	TRBV19	TRBJ2-7	CASSITDRGHEQYF	TGTGCCAGTAGTATAACGGACAGGGGCCACGAGCAGTACTTC
TRBD2	-	TRBV28	TRBJ2-4	CASSILAGAGIGAKNIQYF	TGTGCCAGCAGTATACTAGCGGGAGCGGGTATTGGGGCCAAAAACATTCAGTACTTC
-	few	TRBV30	TRBJ2-2	CAWSAGGTVTGELFF	TGTGCCTGGAGTGCCGGCGGGACAGTCACCGGGGAGCTGTTTTTT